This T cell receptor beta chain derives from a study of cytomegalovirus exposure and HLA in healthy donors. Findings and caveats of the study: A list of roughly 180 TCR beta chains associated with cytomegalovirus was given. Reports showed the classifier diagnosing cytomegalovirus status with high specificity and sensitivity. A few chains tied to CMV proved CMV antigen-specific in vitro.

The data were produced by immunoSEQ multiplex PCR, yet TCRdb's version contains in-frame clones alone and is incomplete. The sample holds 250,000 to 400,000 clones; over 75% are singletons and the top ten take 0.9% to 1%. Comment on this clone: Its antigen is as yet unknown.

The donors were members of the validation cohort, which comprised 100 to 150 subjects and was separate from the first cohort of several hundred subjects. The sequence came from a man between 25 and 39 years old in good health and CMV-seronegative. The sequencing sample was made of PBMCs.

The CDR3 sequence: CASSLGGQGTEKLFF. CDR3 DNA sequence: TGTGCCAGCAGCCTAGGGGGACAGGGGACAGAAAAACTGTTTTTT. The chain couples TRBV7-2 to TRBJ1-4; the match to TRBD1 covers 10 bases. This CDR3 is built from 15 residues. Germline V lookup: CDR1 SGHTA, CDR2 FQGNSA. The V and J ends lost 5 bases and 8 bases, in that order; junction bases with no gene match: 8.